This T cell receptor (beta chain) was captured in a study of blood T cell repertoires in COVID-19. Across the study: Samples of COVID-19 (acute and convalescent) were obtained from the United States, Italy and Spain. T cells, B-cell-depleted T cells, or PBMCs provided the cDNA or gDNA that served as material.

The CDR3 spans 15 residues. Germline V CDR1 and CDR2: KGHDR, SFDVKD. V was cut by 4 bases and J by 4 bases, with 13 bases left in between. In the source study's methods: Amplified reference gene primers provided the basis for estimating nucleated cell counts. Some clones are missing from TCRdb's copy, which holds only in-frame ones; the method was immunoSEQ multiplex PCR. V, J and clone size were drawn from that table, and D and trimming were deduced from the DNA. The sample consists of 200,000 to 250,000 clones, just over 85% of them appearing once. Sequenced material: peripheral blood. The chain links TRBV24-1 to TRBJ1-5; no definite D call. This TCR was recovered from a man older than 75 with acute or convalescent COVID-19. The CDR3 loop is CATSEQPGANQPQHF. The CDR3 DNA is TGTGCCACCAGTGAGCAGCCGGGAGCGAATCAGCCCCAGCATTTT.